The sequence of this T cell receptor (beta chain) was determined in a study of T cell responses to AZD1222 COVID-19 vaccine. Points from the study as a whole: Most donors were white British, females outnumbered males, and clonal diversity was possibly underestimated.

This clone was recorded once. Its specificity is unknown. The data were produced by immunoSEQ multiplex PCR, yet TCRdb's version contains in-frame clones alone and is incomplete. The sample gives fewer than 90,000 clones, more than 70% of which show up once; roughly 10% is in the top ten. Trimming removed 3 bases from V and 1 base from J, with 10 bases in between. The CDR3 covers 14 residues. Germline V CDR1 and CDR2: SGHRS, YFSETQ. The source is an adult in good health. The material was peripheral blood, obtained on day 0 of AZD1222 vaccination. The rearrangement joins TRBV5-1 to TRBJ2-5; no clear D. The chain's CDR3 is CASSSPDGQETQYF. In nucleotides, the CDR3 is TGCGCCAGCAGCTCCCCGGACGGCCAAGAGACCCAGTACTTC.